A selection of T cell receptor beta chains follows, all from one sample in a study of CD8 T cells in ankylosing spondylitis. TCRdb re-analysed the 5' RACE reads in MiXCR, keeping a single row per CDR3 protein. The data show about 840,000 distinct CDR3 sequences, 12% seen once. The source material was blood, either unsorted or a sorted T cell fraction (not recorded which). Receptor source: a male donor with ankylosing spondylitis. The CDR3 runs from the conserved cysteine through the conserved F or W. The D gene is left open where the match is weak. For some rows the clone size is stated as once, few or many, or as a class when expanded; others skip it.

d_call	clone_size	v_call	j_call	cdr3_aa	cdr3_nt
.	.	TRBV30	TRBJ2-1	CAWSPTILNNEQFF	TGTGCCTGGAGTCCTACAATTCTAAACAATGAGCAGTTCTTC
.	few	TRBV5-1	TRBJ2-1	CASSLHPYPTSYNEQFF	TGCGCCAGCAGCTTGCACCCTTATCCTACCTCCTACAATGAGCAGTTCTTC
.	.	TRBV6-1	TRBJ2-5	CASSTNPKETQYF	TGTGCCAGCAGCACGAACCCCAAAGAGACCCAGTACTTC
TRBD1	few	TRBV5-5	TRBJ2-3	CASSLWVLQGADTQYF	TGTGCCAGCAGCTTGTGGGTTTTACAGGGGGCAGATACGCAGTATTTT
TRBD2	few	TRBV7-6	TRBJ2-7	CASSPRTSDYEQYF	TGTGCCAGCAGCCCCCGGACTAGCGACTACGAGCAGTACTTC
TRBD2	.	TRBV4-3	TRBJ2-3	CASSQEGGRLAGDTQYF	TGCGCCAGCAGCCAAGAAGGTGGGAGACTAGCGGGCGATACGCAGTATTTT
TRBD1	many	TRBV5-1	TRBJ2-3	CASSVTGGTDTQYF	TGCGCCAGCAGCGTGACAGGGGGCACAGATACGCAGTATTTT
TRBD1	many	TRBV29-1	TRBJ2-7	CSARRDRGYEQYF	TGCAGCGCCCGTCGGGACAGGGGCTACGAGCAGTACTTC
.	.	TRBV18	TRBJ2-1	CASSPLSRDIIPFF	TGTGCCAGCTCACCCCTCAGTAGGGACATTATCCCGTTCTTC
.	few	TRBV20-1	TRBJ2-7	CSASAWSYEQYF	TGCAGTGCTAGTGCCTGGTCCTACGAGCAGTACTTC
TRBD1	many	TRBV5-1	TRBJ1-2	CASRSSGGYGYTF	TGCGCCAGCAGATCGTCAGGGGGCTATGGCTACACCTTC
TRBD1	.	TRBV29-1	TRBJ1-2	CSVLRWDRVDGYTF	TGCAGCGTACTCCGGTGGGACAGGGTGGATGGCTACACCTTC
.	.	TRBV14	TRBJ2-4	CASSQYSGIDIQYF	TGTGCCAGCAGCCAGTATTCAGGGATAGACATTCAGTACTTC
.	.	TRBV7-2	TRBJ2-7	CASSLGVLISSYEQYF	TGTGCCAGCAGCTTAGGAGTTCTTATCAGCTCCTACGAGCAGTACTTC
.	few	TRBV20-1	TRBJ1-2	CSARDIRRYGYTF	TGCAGTGCTAGAGATATCCGCCGCTATGGCTACACCTTC
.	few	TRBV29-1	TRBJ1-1	CSVGRGWETEAFF	TGCAGCGTTGGAAGGGGATGGGAGACTGAAGCTTTCTTT
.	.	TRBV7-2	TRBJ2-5	CASTQAGQGETQYF	TGTGCCAGCACCCAGGCGGGCCAGGGGGAGACCCAGTACTTC
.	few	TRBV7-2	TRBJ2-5	CASSQDLGGETQYF	TGTGCCAGCAGCCAAGACCTAGGGGGAGAGACCCAGTACTTC
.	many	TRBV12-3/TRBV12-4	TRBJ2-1	CASRLSSGLDEQFF	TGTGCCAGCAGGCTAAGTAGTGGTTTAGATGAGCAGTTCTTC
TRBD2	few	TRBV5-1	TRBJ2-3	CASSRLAERRDTQYF	TGCGCCAGCAGCAGACTAGCGGAACGTAGGGATACGCAGTATTTT
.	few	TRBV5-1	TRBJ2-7	CASSFDLGAGIVHEQYF	TGCGCCAGCAGCTTTGATTTGGGCGCAGGGATCGTCCACGAGCAGTACTTC
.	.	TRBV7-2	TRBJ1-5	CASSQGITHRQPQHF	TGTGCCAGCAGCCAGGGGATCACTCACCGACAGCCCCAGCATTTT
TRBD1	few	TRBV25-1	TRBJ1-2	CASSDLWGQSSYGYTF	TGTGCCAGCAGTGACCTATGGGGACAGAGTAGCTATGGCTACACCTTC
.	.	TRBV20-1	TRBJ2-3	CSARSGPGTDTQYF	TGCAGTGCTAGATCAGGGCCGGGCACAGATACGCAGTATTTT
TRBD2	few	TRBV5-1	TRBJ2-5	CASGGVLAGGQETQYF	TGCGCCAGCGGAGGAGTCCTAGCGGGGGGACAAGAGACCCAGTACTTC
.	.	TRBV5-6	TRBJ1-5	CASSLGPLDQPQHF	TGTGCCAGCAGCCTGGGACCGCTGGATCAGCCCCAGCATTTT
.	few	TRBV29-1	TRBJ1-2	CSVEATVSNYGYTF	TGCAGCGTTGAGGCGACAGTCTCTAACTATGGCTACACCTTC
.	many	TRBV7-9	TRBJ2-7	CASSWTAIYEQYF	TGTGCCAGCAGCTGGACAGCGATCTACGAGCAGTACTTC
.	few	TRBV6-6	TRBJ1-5	CASTPLGGQPQHF	TGTGCCAGCACCCCCCTGGGGGGACAGCCCCAGCATTTT
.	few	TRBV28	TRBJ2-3	CASRTGRISTDTQYF	TGTGCCAGCAGAACGGGACGAATAAGCACAGATACGCAGTATTTT
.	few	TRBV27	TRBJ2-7	CASTDYRDEQYF	TGTGCCAGCACCGATTATAGGGACGAGCAGTACTTC
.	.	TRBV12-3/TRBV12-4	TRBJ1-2	CASGNPPFNYGYTF	TGTGCCAGCGGGAATCCCCCCTTCAACTATGGCTACACCTTC
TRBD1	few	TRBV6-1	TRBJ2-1	CASSRRQGENEQFF	TGTGCCAGCAGTCGCCGACAGGGGGAGAATGAGCAGTTCTTC